A single sample is the source of the 9 T cell receptor beta chains below, sequenced in a study of PD-1 blockade in classical Hodgkin lymphoma. Time point here: cycle 4 day 1 (C4D1), after about 6 weeks of nivolumab. Brentuximab vedotin exposure varied, and every patient relapsed after autologous stem cell transplantation. Using immunoSEQ multiplex PCR, the repertoire was profiled, and TCRdb retains in-frame clones only, with some absent. The sample records tens of thousands of clones, around 90% being singletons. The starting material was peripheral blood mononuclear cells (PBMCs), obtained before the fourth cycle of nivolumab. These receptors originate from a human donor with classical Hodgkin lymphoma.

V is TRBV19 and J is TRBJ2-4; tentative D call: TRBD2 (5 bases). The V end was cut by 5 bases, the J end by 4 bases, with 6 bases between. Germline V CDR1 and CDR2: LNHDA, SQIVND (reference sequence). This CDR3 has 12 residues. CDR3 in DNA: TGTGCCAGTAGTGGAGGAAAAAACATTCAGTACTTC. Translated: CASSGGKNIQYF.

The rearrangement links TRBV28 to TRBJ2-1; D is uncertain. Germline assignment: CDR1 MDHEN and CDR2 SYDVKM. Trimming removed 7 bases at V and 7 bases at J, with 8 bases between. This CDR3 is built from 11 residues. CDR3 region: CASTEQNEQFF. In nucleotides, the CDR3 is TGTGCCAGCACCGAGCAGAATGAGCAGTTCTTC.

The chain has TRBV18 and TRBJ2-3, with 11 nucleotides matching TRBD2. Germline CDR1 reads KGHSH; CDR2 reads LQKENI. V was pared by 4 bases and J by 5 bases, with 11 bases of the junction left unmatched. This CDR3 comprises 17 residues. The CDR3 DNA is TGTGCCAGCTCACTCCGCTATAGCGGGGGGGCGATAGATACGCAGTATTTT. This sequence encodes CASSLRYSGGAIDTQYF.

This chain joins TRBV11-2 and TRBJ2-1; 7 positions agree with TRBD2. CDR3 size: 15 residues. The V and J ends lost 1 base and 5 bases, in that order; junction bases with no gene match: 5. Germline assignment: CDR1 SGHAT and CDR2 FQNNGV. Here the CDR3 reads CASSLGGGSHNEQFF. CDR3 nucleotide sequence: TGTGCCAGCAGCTTAGGGGGCGGGAGTCACAATGAGCAGTTCTTC.

The chain has TRBV18 and TRBJ2-2; TRBD2 aligns across 8 bases. V trimming: 1 base; J trimming: 4 bases; junction bases outside the gene matches: 8. The germline V gene encodes CDR1 KGHSH and CDR2 LQKENI. This CDR3 comprises 17 residues. In DNA form, the CDR3 reads TGTGCCAGCTCACCACGGCCAGCGGGAGTGAGCACCGGGGAGCTGTTTTTT. Protein product: CASSPRPAGVSTGELFF.

V and J are TRBV6-1 and TRBJ1-5; D may be TRBD1 (5 bases). The CDR3 loop spans 14 amino acids. V was shortened by 6 bases and J by 0 bases, with 9 bases between the two germline ends. Germline CDR1 and CDR2: MNHNS and SASEGT. CDR3: CASRQGYSNQPQHF. The CDR3 DNA reads as TGTGCCAGCAGGCAGGGATATAGCAATCAGCCCCAGCATTTT.

This chain uses TRBV6-6 with TRBJ2-5; TRBD1 matches 7 bases. The J call is in doubt because the DNA end fits TRBJ2-7 better. The germline CDR1 and CDR2 sequences are MNHNY and SVGAGI (reference sequence). The CDR3 contains 15 residues. Written as DNA, the CDR3 is TGTGCCAGCAGTTCTCTAGGGGACAGACCCTACGAGCAGTACTTC. Amino acid sequence: CASSSLGDRPYEQYF.

The chain couples TRBV20-1 to TRBJ1-4, with a weak D call TRBD1 (5 bases). Trimming removed 0 bases at V and 12 bases at J, with 5 bases between. In germline, CDR1 is DFQATT, CDR2 SNEGSKA (reference sequence). The CDR3 sequence is 10 residues long. The CDR3 bases are TGCAGTGCTAGAGACAGGGAACTGTTTTTT. Its protein product is CSARDRELFF.

The gene calls are TRBV25-1 and TRBJ1-2; 8 bases align to TRBD1. V was pared by 2 bases and J by 4 bases, with 6 bases of the junction left unmatched. From germline, CDR1 is MGHDK and CDR2 SYGVNS. This CDR3 is built from 15 residues. CDR3 amino acids: CASSEGQGLFYGYTF. The CDR3 bases are TGTGCCAGCAGTGAAGGACAGGGCCTCTTCTATGGCTACACCTTC.